This TCR beta chain was retrieved from a study of blood T cell repertoires in COVID-19. Across the whole study: Acute and convalescent COVID-19 specimens originated in the United States, Italy and Spain.

V dropped 6 bases and J dropped 1 base, with 9 bases sitting between them. The CDR3 has 13 residues. Method: immunoSEQ multiplex PCR; TCRdb's copy keeps in-frame clones and lacks some. Of 200,000 to 250,000 clones in the sample, 65% to 85% were seen once. Individuals aged roughly 18 to 95 years were recruited from 24 US areas. The sample taken for sequencing was PBMCs or T cells enriched from blood (not recorded which). The rearrangement joins TRBV12-3 or TRBV12-4 to TRBJ2-5; tentatively, D is TRBD1 (6 bases). This clonotype originated in a woman in her forties who had recovered from COVID-19. The CDR3 here is CASRRTAQETQYF. The CDR3 DNA reads TGTGCCAGCAGGCGGACAGCCCAAGAGACCCAGTACTTC.